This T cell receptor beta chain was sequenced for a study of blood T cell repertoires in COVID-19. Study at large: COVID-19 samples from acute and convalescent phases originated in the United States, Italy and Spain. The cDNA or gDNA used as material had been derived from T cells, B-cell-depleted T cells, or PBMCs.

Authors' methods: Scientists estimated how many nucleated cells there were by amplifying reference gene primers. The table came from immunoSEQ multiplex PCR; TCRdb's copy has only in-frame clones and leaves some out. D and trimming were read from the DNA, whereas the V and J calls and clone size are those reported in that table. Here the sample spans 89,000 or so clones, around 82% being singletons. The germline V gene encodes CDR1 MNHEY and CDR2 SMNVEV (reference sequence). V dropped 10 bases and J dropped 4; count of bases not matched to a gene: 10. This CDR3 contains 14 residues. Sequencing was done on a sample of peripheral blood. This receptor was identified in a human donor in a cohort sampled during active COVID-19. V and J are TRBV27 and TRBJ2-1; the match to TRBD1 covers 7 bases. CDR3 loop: CATPRDRVYNEQFF. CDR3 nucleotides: TGTGCCACCCCTCGAGACAGGGTTTACAATGAGCAGTTCTTC.